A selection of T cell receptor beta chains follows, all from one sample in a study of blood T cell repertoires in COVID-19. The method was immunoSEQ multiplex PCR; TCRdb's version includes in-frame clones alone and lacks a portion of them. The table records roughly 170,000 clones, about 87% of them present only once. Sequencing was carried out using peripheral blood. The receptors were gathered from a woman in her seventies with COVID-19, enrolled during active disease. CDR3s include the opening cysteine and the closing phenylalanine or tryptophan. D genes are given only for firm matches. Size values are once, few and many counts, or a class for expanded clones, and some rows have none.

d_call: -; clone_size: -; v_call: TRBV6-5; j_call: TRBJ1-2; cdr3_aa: CASSFGSEYGYTF; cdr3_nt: TGTGCCAGCAGTTTTGGCAGCGAATATGGCTACACCTTC
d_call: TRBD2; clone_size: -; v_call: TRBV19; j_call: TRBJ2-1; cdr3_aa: CASSTSGRAGNEQFF; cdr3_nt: TGTGCCAGTAGCACTAGCGGGAGGGCCGGGAATGAGCAGTTCTTC
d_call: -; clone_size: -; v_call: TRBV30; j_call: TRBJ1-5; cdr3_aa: CAWSATGTHNQPQHF; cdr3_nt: TGTGCCTGGAGTGCAACAGGGACCCACAATCAGCCCCAGCATTTT
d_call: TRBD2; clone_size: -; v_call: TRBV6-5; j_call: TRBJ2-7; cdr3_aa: CASSLAGANEQYF; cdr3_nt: TGTGCCAGCAGTCTAGCGGGAGCAAACGAGCAGTACTTC
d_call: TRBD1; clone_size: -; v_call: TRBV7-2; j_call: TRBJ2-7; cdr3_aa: CASSLTQGSSYEQYF; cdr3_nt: TGTGCCAGCAGCTTGACACAGGGGAGCTCCTACGAGCAGTACTTC
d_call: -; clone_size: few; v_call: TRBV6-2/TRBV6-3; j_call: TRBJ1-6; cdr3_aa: CASSSNGVNSPLHF; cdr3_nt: TGTGCCAGCAGTTCCAACGGGGTAAATTCACCCCTCCACTTT
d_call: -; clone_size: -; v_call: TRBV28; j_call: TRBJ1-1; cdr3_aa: CASSFLNKGAEAFF; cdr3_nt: TGTGCCAGCAGTTTCCTAAATAAGGGAGCTGAAGCTTTCTTT
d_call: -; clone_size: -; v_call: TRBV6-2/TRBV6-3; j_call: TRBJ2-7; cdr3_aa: CASSYPGLEIVGEQYF; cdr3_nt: TGTGCCAGCAGTTACCCCGGACTGGAGATCGTCGGCGAGCAGTACTTC
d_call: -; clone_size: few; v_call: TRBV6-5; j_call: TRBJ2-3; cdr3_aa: CASMDPRRSTDTQYF; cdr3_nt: TGTGCCAGCATGGATCCTAGACGTAGCACAGATACGCAGTATTTT
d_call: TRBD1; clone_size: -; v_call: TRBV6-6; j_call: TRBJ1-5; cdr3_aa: CASSYRDRYQPQHF; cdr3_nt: TGTGCCAGCAGTTACCGGGACAGATATCAGCCCCAGCATTTT
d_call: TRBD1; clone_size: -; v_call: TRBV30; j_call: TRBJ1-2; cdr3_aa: CAWSATGVDGYTF; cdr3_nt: TGTGCCTGGAGTGCGACAGGGGTTGACGGCTACACCTTC
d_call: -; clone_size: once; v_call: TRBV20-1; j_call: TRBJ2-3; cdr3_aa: CSAYIADTQYF; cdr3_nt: TGCAGTGCTTATATAGCAGATACGCAGTATTTT
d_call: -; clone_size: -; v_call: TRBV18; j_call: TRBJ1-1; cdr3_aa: CASLQGRNTEAFF; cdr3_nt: TGTGCCAGCTTACAGGGACGGAACACTGAAGCTTTCTTT
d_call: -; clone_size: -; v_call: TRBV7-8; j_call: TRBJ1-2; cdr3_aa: CASSFRTGNYGYTF; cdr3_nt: TGTGCCAGCAGCTTCAGAACAGGGAACTATGGCTACACCTTC
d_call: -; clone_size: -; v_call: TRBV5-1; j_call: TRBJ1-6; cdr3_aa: CASSMDIINNSPLHF; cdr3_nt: TGCGCCAGCAGCATGGACATAATAAATAATTCACCCCTCCACTTT
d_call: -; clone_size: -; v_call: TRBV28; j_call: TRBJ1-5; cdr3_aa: CASRGGNSNQPQHF; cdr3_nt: TGTGCCAGCAGGGGGGGAAATAGCAATCAGCCCCAGCATTTT
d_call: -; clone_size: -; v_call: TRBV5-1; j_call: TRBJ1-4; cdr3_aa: CASSLAVSSNEKLFF; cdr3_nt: TGCGCCAGCAGCTTGGCGGTGAGCTCAAATGAAAAACTGTTTTTT
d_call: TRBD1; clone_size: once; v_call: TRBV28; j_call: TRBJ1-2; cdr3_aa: CASSSGTGSFFGGYTF; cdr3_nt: TGTGCCAGCAGTTCCGGGACAGGGAGTTTTTTTGGTGGCTACACCTTC
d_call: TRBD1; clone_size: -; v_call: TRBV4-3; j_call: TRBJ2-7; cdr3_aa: CASSQEGQVVGEQYF; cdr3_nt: TGCGCCAGCAGCCAAGAAGGACAGGTCGTGGGGGAGCAGTACTTC
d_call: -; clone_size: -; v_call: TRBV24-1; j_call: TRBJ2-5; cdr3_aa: CATSDLIGRDQETQYF; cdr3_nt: TGTGCCACCAGTGATTTGATCGGCAGGGACCAAGAGACCCAGTACTTC
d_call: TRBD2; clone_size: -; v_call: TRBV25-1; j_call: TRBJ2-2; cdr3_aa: CASSEAGAGTGELFF; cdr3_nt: TGTGCCAGCAGTGAGGCGGGAGCGGGCACCGGGGAGCTGTTTTTT
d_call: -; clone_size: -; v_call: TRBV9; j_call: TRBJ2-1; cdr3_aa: CASSPSPAGNEQFF; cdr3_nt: TGTGCCAGCAGCCCGAGTCCCGCAGGGAATGAGCAGTTCTTC
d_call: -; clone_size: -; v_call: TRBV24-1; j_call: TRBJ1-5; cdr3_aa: CATSDLDRYNQPQHF; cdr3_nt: TGTGCCACCAGTGATTTAGACAGGTACAATCAGCCCCAGCATTTT
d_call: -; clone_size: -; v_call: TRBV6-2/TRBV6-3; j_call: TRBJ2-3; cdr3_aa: CASSYQGDTQYF; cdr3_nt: TGTGCCAGCAGTTACCAGGGAGATACGCAGTATTTT
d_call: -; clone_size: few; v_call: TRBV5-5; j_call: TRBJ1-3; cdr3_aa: CASSLGRSSGNTIYF; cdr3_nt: TGTGCCAGCAGCTTGGGCAGAAGCTCTGGAAACACCATATATTTT
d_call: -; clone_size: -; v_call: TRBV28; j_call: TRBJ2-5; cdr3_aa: CASSLQGQLETQYF; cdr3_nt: TGTGCCAGCAGTCTTCAGGGGCAGTTAGAGACCCAGTACTTC
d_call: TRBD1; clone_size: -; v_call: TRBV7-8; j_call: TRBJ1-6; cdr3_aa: CASSLESTGAYSPLHF; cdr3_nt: TGTGCCAGCAGCTTAGAATCCACAGGGGCCTATTCACCCCTCCACTTT
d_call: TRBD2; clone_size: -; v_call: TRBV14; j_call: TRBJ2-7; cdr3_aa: CASSRLAGGPGEQYF; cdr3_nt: TGTGCCAGCAGCCGTCTAGCGGGAGGGCCGGGGGAGCAGTACTTC
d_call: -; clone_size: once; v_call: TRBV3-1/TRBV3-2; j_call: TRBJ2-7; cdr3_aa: CASSQRQAYEQYF; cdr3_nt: TGTGCCAGCAGCCAGCGTCAGGCCTACGAGCAGTACTTC
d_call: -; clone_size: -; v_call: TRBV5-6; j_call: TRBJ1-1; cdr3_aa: CASSFGGHQLTEAFF; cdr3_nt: TGTGCCAGCAGCTTCGGTGGGCACCAACTCACTGAAGCTTTCTTT
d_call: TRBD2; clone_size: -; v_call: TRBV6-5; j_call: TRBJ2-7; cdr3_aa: CASSYRLAVTYEQYF; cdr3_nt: TGTGCCAGCAGTTACCGACTAGCGGTTACCTACGAGCAGTACTTC
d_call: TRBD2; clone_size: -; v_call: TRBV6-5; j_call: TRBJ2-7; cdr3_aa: CASKTSGTYEQYF; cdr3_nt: TGTGCCAGTAAGACTAGCGGCACCTACGAGCAGTACTTC
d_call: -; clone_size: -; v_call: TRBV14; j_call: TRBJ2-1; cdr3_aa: CASSQRWLSGEQFF; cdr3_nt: TGTGCCAGCAGCCAGCGGTGGCTCAGCGGGGAGCAGTTCTTC
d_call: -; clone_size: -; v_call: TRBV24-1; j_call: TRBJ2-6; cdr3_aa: CATSDMRASGANVLTF; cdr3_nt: TGTGCCACCAGTGATATGAGGGCGTCTGGGGCCAACGTCCTGACTTTC
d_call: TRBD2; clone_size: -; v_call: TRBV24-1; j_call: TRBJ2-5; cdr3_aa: CATSGQTSDQETQYF; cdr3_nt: TGTGCCACCAGTGGCCAAACTAGCGACCAAGAGACCCAGTACTTC
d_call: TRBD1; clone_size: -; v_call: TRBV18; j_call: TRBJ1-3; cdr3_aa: CASSQGTANTIYF; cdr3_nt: TGTGCCAGCTCACAAGGGACAGCAAACACCATATATTTT
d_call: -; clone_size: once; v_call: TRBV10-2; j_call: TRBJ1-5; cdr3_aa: CASSEYREGQPQHF; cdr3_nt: TGCGCCAGCAGTGAGTATAGAGAGGGTCAGCCCCAGCATTTT
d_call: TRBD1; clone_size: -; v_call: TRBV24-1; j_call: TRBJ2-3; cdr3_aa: CATSDLQPWTGGEADTQYF; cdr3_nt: TGTGCCACCAGTGATTTGCAACCCTGGACAGGGGGTGAGGCAGATACGCAGTATTTT
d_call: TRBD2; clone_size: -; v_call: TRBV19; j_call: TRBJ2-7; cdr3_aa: CASSGAGGPYEQYF; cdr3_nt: TGTGCCAGTAGTGGGGCGGGAGGGCCCTACGAGCAGTACTTC